This TCR beta chain was profiled in a study of blood T cell repertoires in COVID-19. Background on the study: The cDNA or gDNA used as material had been derived from T cells, B-cell-depleted T cells, or PBMCs.

The CDR3 has 15 residues. Trimming left V 0 bases short and J 2 bases short, with 11 bases between. In germline, CDR1 is KGHSH, CDR2 LQKENI. This clone was detected only a few times. How the authors handled the data: The assay estimated nucleated cells by amplifying reference gene primers. Profiling relied on immunoSEQ multiplex PCR, and the TCRdb table lists in-frame clones only, not all of them. V and J calls and clone size come straight from that table; D and trimming were deduced from the DNA. The data show roughly 66,000 clones, roughly 84% seen once. The rearrangement uses TRBV18 and TRBJ2-7; no definite D call. The sequence came from an older woman with acute or convalescent COVID-19. The sample was peripheral blood. CDR3 DNA sequence: TGTGCCAGCTCACCACCGATCAGTTTGACCTACGAGCAGTACTTC. Residues: CASSPPISLTYEQYF.